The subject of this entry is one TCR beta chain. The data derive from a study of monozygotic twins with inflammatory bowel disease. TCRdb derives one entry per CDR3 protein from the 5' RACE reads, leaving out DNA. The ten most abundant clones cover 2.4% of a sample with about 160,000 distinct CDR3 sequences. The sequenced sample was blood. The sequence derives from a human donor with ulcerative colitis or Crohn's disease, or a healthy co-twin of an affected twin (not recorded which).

The CDR3: CASSTQGPPRETQYF. The chain joins TRBV27 to TRBJ2-5; TCRdb indicates TRBD1, and absent DNA this call remains unverified. The germline CDR1 and CDR2 sequences are MNHEY and SMNVEV (reference sequence). The CDR3 length is 15 residues.